Only one count was recorded for the clone carrying this T cell receptor (beta chain). After thawing and overnight rest, PBMC were stained with GMM-loaded CD1B tetramer, viability dye and anti-CD3 for sorting. The CD1B tetramers carried C32 glucose monomycolate purified from Rhodococcus equi. Before cryopreservation, the sorted PBMC lost their CD14-expressing monocytes. Tetramer-negative cells, about 94,000 per donor, were also sorted. The data belong to a study of T cells in tuberculosis. The CDR3 is 12 residues long. CDR1 and CDR2 from the germline V gene are SQVTM and ANQGSEA. The V end lost 6 bases, the J end lost 8 bases, and 14 bases lay between the germline ends. No alpha-beta pairing information exists for these sequences. Some clones are missing from TCRdb's copy, which holds only in-frame ones; the method was immunoSEQ multiplex PCR. The table records 50,000 or so clones, approximately 91% of them present only once.

Sequenced: CD1b-GMM tetramer-negative cells sorted from PBMCs. The TCR comes from an adult woman with latent tuberculosis. The chain couples TRBV29-1 to TRBJ2-1, with D possibly being TRBD1 (6 bases). DNA for the CDR3: TGCAGCGTCCACCCCAGGGGCTATGAGCAGTTCTTC. Amino acid sequence: CSVHPRGYEQFF.